This passage covers 7 T cell receptor beta chains from one sample sequenced in a study of spatial heterogeneity in lung cancer (dated by TCRdb to the late 2010s). The protocol used for the library was 5' RACE. The sample was run on a NextSeq 500. TCRdb redid the processing of the public reads, applying fastp at Q25 and MiXCR, and retained in-frame beta chains. For every CDR3 protein sequence, its rows merge into one entry that carries the most common genes and DNA. The sample table contains 10,000 to 11,000 distinct CDR3 sequences; only one count was recorded for approximately 6.8% of them. The top ten clonotypes cover over 25% of the sample. The meaning of the sample's time point label: sample taken at primary tumor resection. Without any cell sorting, TCR sequencing was performed on whole RNA extracted either from tumor and nontumor lung tissue or from cryopreserved PBMC samples. Sequences were derived from PBMCs, sampled at surgery. Receptors were obtained from a male donor with early-stage non-small cell lung cancer.

A few counts support this clonotype. This beta chain appears as a stray read in a library generated for alpha chains; its size is not informative. The rearrangement uses TRBV7-2 and TRBJ2-3; 7 nucleotides line up with TRBD1. Germline V gene sequence: CDR1 SGHTA, CDR2 FQGNSA. The CDR3 sequence is 14 residues long. J lost 2 bases, V lost 3 bases, and 2 bases had no gene match. CDR3 DNA: TGTGCCAGCAGCTTTGGGACAGCCACAGATACGCAGTATTTT. It yields the protein CASSFGTATDTQYF. The entire variable domain, with the rest obtained from reference TRBV7-2 and TRBJ2-3, is as follows: GAGVSQSPSNKVTEKGKDVELRCDPISGHTALYWYRQSLGQGLEFLIYFQGNSAPDKSGLPSDRFSAERTGGSVSTLTIQRTQQEDSAVYLCASSFGTATDTQYFGPGTRLTVL.

This clonotype was seen many times. This beta chain came through as a stray read in a library set up for alpha chains, and its size says little. The rearrangement uses TRBV12-3 or TRBV12-4 and TRBJ2-3, with a tentative D call TRBD1 (5 bases). Between the trimmed V and J ends, which lost 5 bases and 2 bases, there was a span of 11 bases. This CDR3 is built from 14 residues. The CDR3 DNA is TGTGCCAGCAGTCCGACAGCTCCCACAGATACGCAGTATTTT. This translates into CASSPTAPTDTQYF.

This clonotype was seen a few times. Little can be read into the size of this beta chain, an off-target read in a library designed for alpha chains. The chain employs TRBV15 and TRBJ2-2; tentative D call: TRBD2 (5 bases). Trimming took off 0 bases at V and 6 bases at J, with 11 bases between the two ends. This CDR3 is built from 15 residues. Germline-derived CDR1 and CDR2 are LNHNV and YYDKDF (reference sequence). The CDR3 nucleotides read TGTGCCACCAGCAGAGATCGAGGGCCCTCCGGGGAGCTGTTTTTT. Encoded protein: CATSRDRGPSGELFF.

Notes on this clonotype: In a library made to pick up alpha chains, this beta chain is a stray read with a size that means little. V gene TRBV7-8 combines with J gene TRBJ1-1, with 7 bases matching TRBD1. CDR3 length equals 13 residues. V gave up 0 bases and J gave up 7 bases; unmatched junction bases: 2. CDR1 and CDR2 (germline): SGHVS, FQNEAQ. The DNA of the CDR3 is TGTGCCAGCAGCTTAGCGAGGACAGGTGAAGCTTTCTTT. Residues: CASSLARTGEAFF.

In its sample, this clonotype ranks as medium-sized. With the library built for alpha chains, this beta chain is off target and its frequency is not meaningful. This rearrangement joins TRBV4-3 to TRBJ1-1; TRBD1 might be the D (6 bases). This CDR3 region has 15 residues. Deletions cut 2 bases from V and 4 bases from J, with 14 bases between. Germline V gene data show CDR1 as LGHNA and CDR2 as YSLEER. For the CDR3, the DNA is TGCGCCAGCAGCCAATATACAGGGTCTCGCACTGAAGCTTTCTTT. Its protein is CASSQYTGSRTEAFF.

By frequency in the sample, this clonotype is medium-sized (0.01 to 0.1%). The library was prepared for alpha chains; this beta chain is a stray read, so its frequency means little. This rearrangement joins TRBV4-2 to TRBJ2-1; the D is unclear. The CDR3 has 17 residues. Germline lookup yields CDR1 LGHNA and CDR2 YNFKEQ. Trimming removed 3 bases at V and 4 bases at J, with 19 bases between. This CDR3 is CASSHQMTLSLYNEQFF. CDR3 DNA: TGTGCCAGCAGCCACCAGATGACACTGTCCCTTTACAATGAGCAGTTCTTC.

This clonotype was counted between two and nine times. A library made for alpha chains picked up this beta chain off target, so its size means little. The gene calls are TRBV3-1 and TRBJ2-4; 10 bases fit TRBD1. The ends lost 8 bases at V and 7 bases at J; junction bases unmatched: 8. The germline CDR1 and CDR2 sequences are LGHDT and YNNKEL (reference sequence). This CDR3 comprises 14 residues. CDR3 residues: CASAPTGGPNIQYF. The CDR3 region has the DNA TGTGCCAGCGCCCCGACAGGGGGCCCTAACATTCAGTACTTC.